This section outlines one TCR beta chain sequence together with its context. The specificity of this receptor is unknown. Within one base of it there is no much larger clone, and no base qualities were kept. The sample is drawn from a study of shared clonotypes between healthy human individuals (TCRdb year 2020). General notes on the study: Two women and a few men aged 18 to 49 years were included in the cohort. For each donor, CD4 naive and CD4 memory were each run on three plates, CD8 naive on two plates, and CD8 memory on one plate. To estimate repertoire size and how much clonotypes are shared between individuals, the study performed deep sequencing of blood TCR repertoires from 4 to 6 healthy adults. Libraries were prepared and TCR repertoires were sequenced by different laboratories using diverse techniques, in order to increase sequencing depth and limit assay-specific biases. Per donor, leukapheresis produced somewhere between about 0.8 and 9 billion PBMCs.

Using the deep immunoSEQ assay, TCR CDR3 regions were amplified from genomic DNA by multiplex PCR. Genomic DNA extracted from each cell subset was distributed evenly over all wells of several immunoSEQ 96-well plates, and each plate served as one replicate. For sorted subsets, each replicate PCR was loaded with 150 to 250 ng genomic DNA, equivalent to some 31,000 T cell genomes. The purified libraries were quantified using a Qubit 3.0 fluorometer, sized with a Bioanalyzer 2100, and then quantified again using the KAPA Library Quantification kit. Every immunoSEQ 96-well plate was sequenced on a dedicated single-read 150-cycle Illumina NextSeq 550 flow cell. Per the original workflow: Because the immunoSEQ output held only junctional sequences and lacked quality scores, the filtering could not match the filtering applied to full-length reads. Sequences were annotated with PyIR, a Python wrapper for IgBLAST v1.9, and V/J genes and CDR3 were assigned using IMGT germline references. Reads with weak V/J assignments (E-value above 1e-6), missing CDR3, stop codons, out-of-frame junctions, or ambiguous translated residues were removed. V3J clonotypes were defined as sequences sharing the same inferred V gene, J gene, and CDR3 amino acid sequence. Percentage overlap between repertoires was computed as shared unique clonotypes divided by the size of the smaller repertoire. Richness of each repertoire was evaluated using RTK rarefaction, the Chao1 estimator, and Recon v2.1 estimates of unobserved clonotypes. Generation probabilities for all TCRbeta clonotypes obtained by the gDNA method from a handful of donors were computed using OLGA. Sourced from immuneACCESS, this table was stored by TCRdb with only in-frame sequences that have V and J called. A share of the clones is absent; for the studies checked, an unresolved V gene accounts for under half, and the remainder has no known explanation. V and J calls and clone size come straight from that table; D and trimming were deduced from the DNA. The sample table contains approximately 2,000,000 clones; only one count was recorded for about 93% of them. Around 1.7% of the sample goes to the ten largest clones.

Study-level results and caveats: Because the study included a small number of donors, the genetic and exposure-history diversity represented was limited. Rarefaction of sorted-subset datasets indicated incomplete sequencing despite the large sequencing depth. Pairwise subsampling indicated that sequencing depth was expected to affect the degree of clonotype sharing among donors. Sampling was limited to blood, and TCR repertoires in tissue likely differ from TCR repertoires in blood. Across four donors, approximately 5% of naive CD4, approximately 3.5% of naive CD8, about 2% of memory CD4, and roughly 0.41% of memory CD8 clonotypes were shared. Compared with non-shared clonotypes, clonotypes shared by all four sorted-subset donors had higher generation probabilities. Naive subsets generally had larger estimated clonotype richness than memory subsets did.

Measured from the cysteine to the phenylalanine, the CDR3 is 14 residues long. Only the CDR3 region is kept as DNA, spanning 42 bases read in frame from base 1. The germline V gene (reference sequence) yields LNHDA for CDR1 and SQIVND for CDR2. V is cut by 5 bases and J by 1 base, and the space between the germline ends is 12 bases. For the CD8 naive samples, CD45RO-negative cells were positively selected for CCR7, yielding a CD45RA+CCR7+ population from which TemRA cells were excluded. Donors were healthy HIV-negative adults with no recently reported acute infections or vaccinations. All donors were Caucasian adults living in Nashville, Tennessee, USA. Blood was collected by leukapheresis, and PBMCs were isolated by Ficoll-Histopaque density gradient centrifugation and then cryopreserved in liquid nitrogen vapor phase. Purity and quantity of every magnetically sorted T cell population were checked by analytical flow cytometry. From each sorted fraction, genomic DNA was isolated and quantified by UV absorbance on a Nanodrop 2000c.

This TCR came from a man between 18 and 29 years old in good health. Some clones in this sample may be carry-over from other donors' samples. The rearrangement combines TRBV19 with TRBJ2-7, with the D call perhaps TRBD1 or TRBD2, as 5 bases match in each case. Sequenced sample: naive CD8+ T cells from PBMCs. The cell subset or site label on this specimen signifies: CD45RA+CCR7+. The nucleotides read TGTGCCAGTAGTCTCCGGGACGAGTCCTACGAGCAGTACTTC. The translation is CASSLRDESYEQYF. With the portions outside the CDR3 filled from the reference TRBV19 and TRBJ2-7 genes, the complete variable region becomes DGGITQSPKYLFRKEGQNVTLSCEQNLNHDAMYWYRQDPGQGLRLIYYSQIVNDFQKGDIAEGYSVSREKKESFPLTVTSAQKNPTAFYLCASSLRDESYEQYFGPGTRLTVT.